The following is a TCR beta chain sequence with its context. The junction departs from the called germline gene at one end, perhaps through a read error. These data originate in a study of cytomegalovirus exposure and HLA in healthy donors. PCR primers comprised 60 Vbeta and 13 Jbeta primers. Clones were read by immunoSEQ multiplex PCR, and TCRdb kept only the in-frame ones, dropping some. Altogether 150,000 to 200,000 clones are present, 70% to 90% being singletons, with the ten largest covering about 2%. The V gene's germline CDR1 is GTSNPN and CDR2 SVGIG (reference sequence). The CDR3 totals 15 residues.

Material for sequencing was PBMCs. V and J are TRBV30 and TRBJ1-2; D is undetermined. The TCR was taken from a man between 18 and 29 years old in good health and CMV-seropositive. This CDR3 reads CAGRLWSGGLGGYTF. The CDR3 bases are TGTGCCGGGAGGCTTTGGTCAGGAGGGCTCGGTGGCTACACCTTC.